Presented here are 18 T cell receptor beta chains from one specimen sequenced in a study of blood T cell repertoires in COVID-19. Libraries were prepared by immunoSEQ multiplex PCR; TCRdb keeps only in-frame clonotypes and omits some of them. Found here are 170,000 or so clones, about four fifths of them singletons; the top ten hold around 6.3%. Specimen: peripheral blood. The receptors were gathered from a man in his sixties or seventies with active or convalescent COVID-19.

V usage is TRBV2 and J usage is TRBJ1-1, with TRBD1 identical over 7 bases. After removal of 4 bases from V and 7 bases from J, the junction contained 3 bases not matched to a gene. In germline, CDR1 is SNHLY, CDR2 FYNNEI. The CDR3 has 12 residues. The CDR3 is CASSGQGGEAFF. Written as DNA, the CDR3 is TGTGCCAGCAGTGGACAGGGAGGTGAAGCTTTCTTT.

The chain links TRBV2 to TRBJ1-6, with D possibly matching TRBD1 (6 bases). In germline, CDR1 is SNHLY, CDR2 FYNNEI. Trimming removed 4 bases at V and 9 bases at J, with 10 bases between. CDR3 length: 13 amino acids. The CDR3 region is CASSGQAGSPLHF. For the CDR3, the DNA is TGTGCCAGCAGTGGACAGGCAGGTTCACCCCTCCACTTT.

This clone occurred once. V and J are TRBV6-6 and TRBJ2-2; 9 bases map to TRBD1. The CDR3 has 16 amino acids. Germline CDR1 is MNHNY and CDR2 is SVGAGI (reference sequence). Trimming at V came to 2 bases and at J to 4 bases, leaving 5 bases not matched to a gene. The CDR3 nucleotides are TGTGCCAGCAGTTACCGGGGACAGGGTGGCACCGGGGAGCTGTTTTTT. Translation gives CASSYRGQGGTGELFF.

The V and J genes are TRBV2 and TRBJ2-5; possible D gene TRBD2, 5 bases. The CDR3 spans 14 residues. V lost 5 bases, J lost 2 bases, and 12 bases lay in between. Looked up from germline, CDR1 is SNHLY and CDR2 is FYNNEI. The CDR3 region is CASSLSERQETQYF. The CDR3 coding sequence is TGTGCCAGCAGTCTTAGCGAGAGACAAGAGACCCAGTACTTC.

The chain couples TRBV7-9 to TRBJ1-1, with D unclear. This CDR3 has 14 residues. Germline-derived CDR1 and CDR2 are SEHNR and FQNEAQ (reference sequence). V dropped 5 bases and J dropped 5 bases, with 15 bases sitting between them. CDR3 region: CASSPGGAWTEAFF. CDR3 sequence (DNA): TGTGCCAGCAGCCCAGGAGGAGCATGGACTGAAGCTTTCTTT.

The chain recombines TRBV3-1 (or the pseudogene TRBV3-2) with TRBJ2-1; 11 bases align to TRBD2. Losses at the gene ends were 4 bases for V and 0 bases for J; bases not matched to a gene: 5. The CDR3 contains 17 residues. Germline V gene data show CDR1 as LGHDT and CDR2 as YNNKEL (reference sequence). The CDR3 protein is CASSPLAGGHSYNEQFF. As DNA, the CDR3 is TGTGCCAGCAGCCCTCTAGCGGGGGGCCACTCCTACAATGAGCAGTTCTTC.

The chain combines TRBV6-1 with TRBJ2-7; possible D gene TRBD1, 6 bases. This CDR3 is built from 18 residues. Trimming shortened V by 4 bases and J by 0 bases, and 22 bases separated the two germline ends. Germline CDR1 MNHNS, CDR2 SASEGT. The CDR3 here is CASSGYRVYNPISYEQYF. The CDR3 DNA sequence: TGTGCCAGCAGTGGCTACAGGGTGTACAATCCGATCTCCTACGAGCAGTACTTC.

The chain uses TRBV19 and TRBJ1-1, with 9 nucleotides matching TRBD1. Germline loops: CDR1 LNHDA, CDR2 SQIVND (reference sequence). The length of the CDR3 is 18 residues. With 1 base clipped from V and 6 bases from J, the junction kept 15 bases outside the gene matches. The CDR3 sequence is CASSIGLRRVGQGPEAFF. CDR3 sequence (DNA): TGTGCCAGTAGTATAGGTTTGAGAAGGGTTGGACAGGGGCCTGAAGCTTTCTTT.

CDR3 loop: CASSRSTDYEQYF. The CDR3 DNA sequence: TGTGCCAGCAGTCGATCAACAGACTACGAGCAGTACTTC. This sequence joins TRBV12-3 or TRBV12-4 and TRBJ2-7; the D is unclear. The CDR3 runs to 13 residues. V was pared by 5 bases and J by 3 bases, with 11 bases between.

This chain connects TRBV5-6 to TRBJ1-5; 9 nucleotides agree with TRBD1. Germline CDR1 and CDR2: SGHDT and YYEEEE. The CDR3 is 15 amino acids. Trimming at V came to 5 bases and at J to 2 bases, leaving 5 bases not matched to a gene. The CDR3 loop is CASRKWTGGNQPQHF. The CDR3 region has the DNA TGTGCCAGCAGAAAATGGACAGGGGGCAATCAGCCCCAGCATTTT.

The CDR3 coding sequence is TGTGCCAGCAGCAACCGGGACACCTTTTCCTACGAGCAGTACTTC. Its protein is CASSNRDTFSYEQYF. The chain carries TRBV16 and TRBJ2-7; maybe TRBD1 (6 bases). Per germline, CDR1 KGHSY and CDR2 FQNENV. V was trimmed by 5 bases and J by 1 base, leaving 15 bases between them. CDR3 length equals 15 residues.

The chain joins TRBV18 to TRBJ1-5; D unclear. Germline lookup yields CDR1 KGHSH and CDR2 LQKENI. V was cut by 3 bases and J by 1 base, with 7 bases left in between. There are 14 residues in the CDR3. Here the CDR3 DNA reads TGTGCCAGCTCACCCGACATGAGCAATCAGCCCCAGCATTTT. Its protein is CASSPDMSNQPQHF.

V is TRBV11-2 and J is TRBJ1-2; D is perhaps TRBD1 (6 bases). The CDR3 sequence is 15 residues long. V was shortened by 6 bases and J by 4 bases, with 18 bases between the two germline ends. Germline loops: CDR1 SGHAT, CDR2 FQNNGV. The chain's CDR3 is CASSQGQGFGYGYTF. CDR3 DNA: TGTGCCAGCAGTCAAGGGCAGGGGTTCGGCTATGGCTACACCTTC.

The V call is TRBV18, the J call TRBJ1-5, with a tentative D call TRBD1 (6 bases). This CDR3 has 14 amino acids. CDR1 and CDR2 (germline): KGHSH, LQKENI. With 1 base removed from V and 4 bases from J, the gap between germline ends came to 8 bases. The CDR3 loop is CASSPRTENQPQHF. Written as DNA, the CDR3 is TGTGCCAGCTCACCACGGACAGAAAATCAGCCCCAGCATTTT.

The V call is TRBV4-3, the J call TRBJ1-1; 7 bases line up with TRBD1. Losses at the gene ends were 0 bases for V and 11 bases for J; bases not matched to a gene: 6. This CDR3 region has 13 residues. Germline-derived CDR1 and CDR2 are LGHNA and YSLEER. CDR3 nucleotide sequence: TGCGCCAGCAGCCAAGAGAAGGGGGCAGGGGCTTTCTTT. Translated, it gives CASSQEKGAGAFF.

This CDR3 is CATLDRDNEKLFF. The CDR3 DNA reads as TGTGCCACCCTAGACAGGGATAATGAAAAACTGTTTTTT. The V call is TRBV15, the J call TRBJ1-4; 7 bases agree with TRBD1. Trimming at V came to 8 bases and at J to 4 bases, leaving 4 bases not matched to a gene. Germline V gene data show CDR1 as LNHNV and CDR2 as YYDKDF (reference sequence). The CDR3 has 13 residues. The variable domain in full, with the rest retrieved from reference TRBV15 and TRBJ1-4, is DAMVIQNPRYQVTQFGKPVTLSCSQTLNHNVMYWYQQKSSQAPKLLFHYYDKDFNNEADTPDNFQSRRPNTSFCFLDIRSPGLGDTAMYLCATLDRDNEKLFFGSGTQLSVL.

The rearrangement links TRBV19 to TRBJ1-2; D is unresolved. This CDR3 is built from 15 residues. Trimming removed 7 bases at V and 2 bases at J, with 17 bases between. The germline gives CDR1 LNHDA, CDR2 SQIVND (reference sequence). The CDR3 region has the DNA TGTGCCAGTACCCGCGACTCCCGGGAGAACTATGGCTACACCTTC. This codes for CASTRDSRENYGYTF.

This clone has only one observation. This rearrangement joins TRBV18 to TRBJ2-7; TRBD1 is a possible D gene (6 bases). This CDR3 is 14 amino acids long. Germline values: CDR1 KGHSH, CDR2 LQKENI. V gave up 4 bases and J gave up 2 bases, with 12 bases separating them. DNA for the CDR3: TGTGCCAGCTCACTTATCCAGGGGACCTACGAGCAGTACTTC. This sequence encodes CASSLIQGTYEQYF.